The rows below give T cell receptor beta chains drawn from one sample of a study of T cell responses to AZD1222 COVID-19 vaccine. TCRdb keeps only in-frame clones here, not all; method: immunoSEQ multiplex PCR. The data contain 90,000 to 120,000 clones, roughly 89% of them singletons. This specimen was peripheral blood, taken on day 0 of AZD1222 vaccination. All receptors come from an adult in good health. CDR3s include the opening cysteine and the closing phenylalanine or tryptophan. Fields, in order: clone size, J gene, V gene, CDR3 protein. Clone size, where shown, is once, few, many, or a class for clones that have expanded.

clone_size: few
j_call: TRBJ1-3
v_call: TRBV6-5
cdr3_aa: CASRGQGIGNTIYF

clone_size: -
j_call: TRBJ2-5
v_call: TRBV18
cdr3_aa: CASSPDQAQYF

clone_size: -
j_call: TRBJ1-6
v_call: TRBV5-1
cdr3_aa: CASSLGQNNSPLHF

clone_size: -
j_call: TRBJ1-1
v_call: TRBV28
cdr3_aa: CASRLQGANTEAFF

clone_size: -
j_call: TRBJ1-1
v_call: TRBV28
cdr3_aa: CASSLSPGRYTEAFF

clone_size: few
j_call: TRBJ1-1
v_call: TRBV18
cdr3_aa: CASSPQGFNTEAFF

clone_size: -
j_call: TRBJ1-1
v_call: TRBV12-3/TRBV12-4
cdr3_aa: CASSLAKNTEAFF

clone_size: -
j_call: TRBJ1-2
v_call: TRBV3-1/TRBV3-2
cdr3_aa: CASSQSLRGNYGYTF

clone_size: -
j_call: TRBJ1-1
v_call: TRBV6-5
cdr3_aa: CASSYTGWNTEAFF

clone_size: -
j_call: TRBJ1-6
v_call: TRBV11-2
cdr3_aa: CASSLSDSPNSPLHF

clone_size: -
j_call: TRBJ2-7
v_call: TRBV9
cdr3_aa: CASSGTSGTGGEQYF

clone_size: -
j_call: TRBJ2-3
v_call: TRBV5-8
cdr3_aa: CASSLSGGSTDTQYF

clone_size: -
j_call: TRBJ1-1
v_call: TRBV2
cdr3_aa: CASSARGLAFF

clone_size: -
j_call: TRBJ2-5
v_call: TRBV28
cdr3_aa: CASSFDGGYQETQYF

clone_size: -
j_call: TRBJ1-2
v_call: TRBV20-1
cdr3_aa: CSARDRRGYTF

clone_size: few
j_call: TRBJ1-1
v_call: TRBV7-2
cdr3_aa: CASSNEYGQPEAFF

clone_size: -
j_call: TRBJ1-5
v_call: TRBV6-2/TRBV6-3
cdr3_aa: CASSSGPPKRPQHF